This TCR beta chain was obtained from a study of blood T cell repertoires in COVID-19 (dated by TCRdb to 2018 to 2021). About the study as a whole: Collaborator samples came from the United States, Italy and Spain and covered acute and convalescent phases of COVID-19. Samples were obtained from the ongoing ImmuneRACE study (first 160 participants) and from some 1,200 subjects provided by 6 global collaborators. The repertoires were released in a freely available public database meant as a resource for research on the immune response to SARS-CoV-2. Sample metadata almost always included a de-identified subject ID, COVID-19 status, age in years and sex. Deeply sampled blood TCRbeta repertoires from subjects exposed to, actively infected with, or recovered from COVID-19 were included in the dataset. Where HLA class I and class II types were available, the types were taken from metadata supplied by the sample provider, not from assay-based typing. The prospective study material was composed of cDNA or gDNA derived from T cells, B-cell-depleted T cells, or PBMCs. Overall results and qualifications from the work: Clinical and demographic metadata were provided uncurated, with the amount varying by source and participant.

At one collaborating source in Seattle, patients were enrolled during active infection and were followed longitudinally through the course of disease. Each collaborating institution followed its own protocols to collect whole blood in K2EDTA tubes. For TCRbeta analysis, collaborators shipped samples as frozen whole blood, isolated PBMCs, or DNA extracted from either of those sample types. A word on this clone: No antigen is known for it. Base quality data are lacking; no much larger clone is found one base away.

TCRbeta CDR3 regions were amplified from genomic DNA by means of the immunoSEQ Assay, a bias-controlled multiplex PCR. The paper's data handling went like this. The number of nucleated cells in each sample was estimated from the amplification of reference gene primers within the assay. To quantify the absolute abundance of each unique TCRbeta CDR3 rearrangement, sequence reads were collapsed and filtered. For each sample, productive Simpson clonality was calculated as the square root of Simpson's diversity index across productive rearrangements. Held by TCRdb, this immuneACCESS table contains in-frame sequences only and omits some clones. Under half of the omission traces to an unresolved V gene where checked; the cause of the rest is unknown. For V, J and clone size, that table is used; D and trimming come from the DNA. Within this sample are 300,000 to 350,000 clones, with about 87% of them counted one time only. The ten largest clonotypes hold just over 9.5% of the sample.

Relative to germline, V is missing 4 bases and J is missing 3 bases, with 5 bases of the junction outside any gene match. Per the germline V gene (reference sequence), LNHDA is the CDR1 and SQIVND is the CDR2. The CDR3, cysteine through phenylalanine, is 14 amino acids long. Only the CDR3 DNA is retained, 42 bases long and in frame from the first base. The sequence is built from TRBV19 and TRBJ2-7; TRBD1 agrees with 8 junctional bases. Sequences were obtained from peripheral blood. The sequence was collected from a man younger than 40 with COVID-19, enrolled during active disease. For the CDR3, the sequence is CASSTGGLGYEQYF. In nucleotides, the sequence is TGTGCCAGTAGTACAGGGGGCCTTGGCTACGAGCAGTACTTC.